Given below is one TCR beta chain in context. Its target is not known. This sample was included in a study of CD8+CD57+ T cells in acquired aplastic anemia. The study's findings and limits: For CD8+ Simpson's diversity, patients and controls showed no significant difference.

Profiling that covered TCR beta VDJ and CDR3 relied on genomic DNA as its template. TCRdb re-called the reads with MiXCR, one entry per CDR3 protein. The sample shows 220,000 or so distinct CDR3 sequences, 65% of them seen only once. All patients picked for sequencing had shown, by flow cytometry, an expansion of CD8+CD57+ cells. All participating patients were living with severe acquired aplastic anemia. This CDR3 has 15 amino acids. Germline V gene data show CDR1 as MNHEY and CDR2 as SVGAGI. The V gene end was trimmed by 2 bases and the J gene end by 0 bases; junction bases not matched to a gene: 2.

This chain links TRBV6-5 with TRBJ2-7, with 9 bases that match TRBD2. Source material: sorted CD4+, CD8+, or CD8+CD57+ T cells (not recorded which) from PBMCs. This sequence originates from a human donor with aplastic anemia. The CDR3 nucleotides read TGTGCCAGCAGTTACATTAGCGGGGGCTCCTACGAGCAGTACTTC. Translating it yields CASSYISGGSYEQYF.